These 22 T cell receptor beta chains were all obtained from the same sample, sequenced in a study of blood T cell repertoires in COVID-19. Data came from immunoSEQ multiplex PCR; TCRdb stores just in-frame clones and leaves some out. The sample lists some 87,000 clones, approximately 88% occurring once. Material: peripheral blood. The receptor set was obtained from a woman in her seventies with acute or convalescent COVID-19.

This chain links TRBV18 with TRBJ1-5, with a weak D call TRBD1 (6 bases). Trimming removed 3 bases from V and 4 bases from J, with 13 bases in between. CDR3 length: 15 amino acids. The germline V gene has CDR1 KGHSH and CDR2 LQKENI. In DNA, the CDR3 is TGTGCCAGCTCACCTCAAGGGGGGGGGAATCAGCCCCAGCATTTT. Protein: CASSPQGGGNQPQHF.

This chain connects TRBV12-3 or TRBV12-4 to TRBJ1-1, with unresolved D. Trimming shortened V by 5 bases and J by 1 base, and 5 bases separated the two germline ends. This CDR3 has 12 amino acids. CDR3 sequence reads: CASSTENTEAFF. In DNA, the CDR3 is TGTGCCAGCAGTACAGAGAACACTGAAGCTTTCTTT.

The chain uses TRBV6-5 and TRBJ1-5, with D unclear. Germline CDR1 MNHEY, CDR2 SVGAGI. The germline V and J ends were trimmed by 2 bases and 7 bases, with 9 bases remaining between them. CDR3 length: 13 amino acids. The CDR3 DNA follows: TGTGCCAGCAGTTACGGGAGATCCCAGCCCCAGCATTTT. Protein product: CASSYGRSQPQHF.

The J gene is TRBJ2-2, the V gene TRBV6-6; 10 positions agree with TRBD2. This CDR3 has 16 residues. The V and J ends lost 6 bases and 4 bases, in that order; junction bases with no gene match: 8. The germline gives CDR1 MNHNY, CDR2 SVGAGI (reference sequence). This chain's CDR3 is CASRPGLAVSTGELFF. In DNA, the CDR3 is TGTGCCAGCAGGCCCGGACTAGCGGTATCCACCGGGGAGCTGTTTTTT.

The CDR3 is CASSYYGAGPQETQYF. CDR3 nucleotide sequence: TGTGCCAGCAGTTACTACGGCGCAGGGCCTCAAGAGACCCAGTACTTC. V gene TRBV6-6 combines with J gene TRBJ2-5; TRBD1 is a possible D gene (5 bases). This CDR3 is built from 16 residues. Per the germline V gene, CDR1 is MNHNY and CDR2 is SVGAGI (reference sequence). Trimming cost V 1 base and J 2 bases, with 14 bases left between them.

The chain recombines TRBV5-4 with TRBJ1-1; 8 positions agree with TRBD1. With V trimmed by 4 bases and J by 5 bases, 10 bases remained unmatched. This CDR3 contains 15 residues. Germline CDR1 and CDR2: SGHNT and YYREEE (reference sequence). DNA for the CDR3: TGTGCCAGCAGCATCTCAGGGGGCGCTGGGACTGAAGCTTTCTTT. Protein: CASSISGGAGTEAFF.

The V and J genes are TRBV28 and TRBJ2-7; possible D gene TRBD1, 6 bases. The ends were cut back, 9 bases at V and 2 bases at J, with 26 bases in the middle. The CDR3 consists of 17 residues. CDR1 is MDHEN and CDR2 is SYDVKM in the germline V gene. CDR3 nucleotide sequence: TGTGCCAGTAACAAAGACAGGTCCCCTTCCGGGACCTACGAGCAGTACTTC. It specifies CASNKDRSPSGTYEQYF. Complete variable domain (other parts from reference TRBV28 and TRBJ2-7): DVKVTQSSRYLVKRTGEKVFLECVQDMDHENMFWYRQDPGLGLRLIYFSYDVKMKEKGDIPEGYSVSREKKERFSLILESASTNQTSMYLCASNKDRSPSGTYEQYFGPGTRLTVT.

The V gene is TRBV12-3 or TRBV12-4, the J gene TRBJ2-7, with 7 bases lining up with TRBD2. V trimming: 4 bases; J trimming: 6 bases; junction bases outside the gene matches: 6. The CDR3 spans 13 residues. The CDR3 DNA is TGTGCCAGCAGTTGGTTGGGGGGGGGCGAGCAGTACTTC. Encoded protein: CASSWLGGGEQYF.

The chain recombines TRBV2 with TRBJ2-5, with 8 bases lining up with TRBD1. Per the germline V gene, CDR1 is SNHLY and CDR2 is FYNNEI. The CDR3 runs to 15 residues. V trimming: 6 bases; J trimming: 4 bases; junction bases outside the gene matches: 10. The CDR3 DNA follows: TGTGCCAGCAGGAGGGGGCAGGGGGCGGGAGAGACCCAGTACTTC. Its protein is CASRRGQGAGETQYF. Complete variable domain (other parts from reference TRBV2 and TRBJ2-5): EPEVTQTPSHQVTQMGQEVILRCVPISNHLYFYWYRQILGQKVEFLVSFYNNEISEKSEIFDDQFSVERPDGSNFTLKIRSTKLEDSAMYFCASRRGQGAGETQYFGPGTRLLVL.

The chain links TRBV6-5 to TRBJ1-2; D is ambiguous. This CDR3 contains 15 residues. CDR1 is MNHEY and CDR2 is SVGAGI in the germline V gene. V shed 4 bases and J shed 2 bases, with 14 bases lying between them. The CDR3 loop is CASSFSAALNYGYTF. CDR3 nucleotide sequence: TGTGCCAGCAGTTTCTCGGCGGCCCTAAACTATGGCTACACCTTC.

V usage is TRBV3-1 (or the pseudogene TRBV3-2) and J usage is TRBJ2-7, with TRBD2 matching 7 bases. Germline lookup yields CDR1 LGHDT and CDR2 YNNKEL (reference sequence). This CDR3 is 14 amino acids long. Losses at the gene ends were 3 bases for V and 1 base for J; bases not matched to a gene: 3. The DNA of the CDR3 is TGTGCCAGCAGCCACGGTAGCGGGTCCTACGAGCAGTACGTC. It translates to CASSHGSGSYEQYV.

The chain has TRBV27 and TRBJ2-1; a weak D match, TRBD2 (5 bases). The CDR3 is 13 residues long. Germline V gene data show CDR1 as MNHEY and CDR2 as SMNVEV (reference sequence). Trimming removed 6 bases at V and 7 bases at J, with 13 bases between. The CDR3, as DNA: TGTGCCAGCAGACCCCTAAGCGGAAATGAGCAGTTCTTC. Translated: CASRPLSGNEQFF.

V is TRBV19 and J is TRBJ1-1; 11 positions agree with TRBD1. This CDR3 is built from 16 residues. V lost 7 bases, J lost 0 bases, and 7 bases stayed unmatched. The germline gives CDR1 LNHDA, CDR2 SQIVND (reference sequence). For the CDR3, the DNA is TGTGCCAGTACCACCGGGACAGGGGGGGTGAACACTGAAGCTTTCTTT. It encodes CASTTGTGGVNTEAFF.

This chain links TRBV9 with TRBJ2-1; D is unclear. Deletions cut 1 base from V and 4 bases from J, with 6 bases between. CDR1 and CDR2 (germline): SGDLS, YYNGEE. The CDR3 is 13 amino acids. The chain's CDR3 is CASSVQVYNEQFF. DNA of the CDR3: TGTGCCAGCAGCGTACAGGTTTACAATGAGCAGTTCTTC.

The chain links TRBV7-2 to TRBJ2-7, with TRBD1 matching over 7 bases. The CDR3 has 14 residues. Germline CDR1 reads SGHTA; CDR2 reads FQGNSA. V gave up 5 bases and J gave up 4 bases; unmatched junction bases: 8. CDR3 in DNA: TGTGCCAGCAGCCAAGGGGGCTCGAAATACGAGCAGTACTTC. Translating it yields CASSQGGSKYEQYF. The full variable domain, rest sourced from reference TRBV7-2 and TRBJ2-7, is GAGVSQSPSNKVTEKGKDVELRCDPISGHTALYWYRQSLGQGLEFLIYFQGNSAPDKSGLPSDRFSAERTGGSVSTLTIQRTQQEDSAVYLCASSQGGSKYEQYFGPGTRLTVT.

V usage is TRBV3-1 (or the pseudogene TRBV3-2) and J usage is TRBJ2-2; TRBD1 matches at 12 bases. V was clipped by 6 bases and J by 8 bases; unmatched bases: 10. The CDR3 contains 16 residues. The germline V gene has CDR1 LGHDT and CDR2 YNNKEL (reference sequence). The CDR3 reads CASRYGTGGFGGELFF. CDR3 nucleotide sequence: TGTGCCAGCAGATACGGGACAGGGGGCTTTGGAGGGGAGCTGTTTTTT.

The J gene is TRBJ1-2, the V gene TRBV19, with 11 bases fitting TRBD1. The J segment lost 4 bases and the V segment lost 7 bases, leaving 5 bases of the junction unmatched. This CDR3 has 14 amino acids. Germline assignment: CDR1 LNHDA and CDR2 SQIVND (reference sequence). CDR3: CASTRTGGPYGYTF. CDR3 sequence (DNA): TGTGCCAGTACTCGGACAGGGGGCCCCTATGGCTACACCTTC.

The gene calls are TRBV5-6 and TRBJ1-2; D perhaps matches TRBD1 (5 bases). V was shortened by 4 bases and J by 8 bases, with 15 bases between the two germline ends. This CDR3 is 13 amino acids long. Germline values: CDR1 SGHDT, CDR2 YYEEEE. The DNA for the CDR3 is TGTGCCAGCAGCAGGCCGCGGGACGTAGGCTACACCTTC. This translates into CASSRPRDVGYTF.

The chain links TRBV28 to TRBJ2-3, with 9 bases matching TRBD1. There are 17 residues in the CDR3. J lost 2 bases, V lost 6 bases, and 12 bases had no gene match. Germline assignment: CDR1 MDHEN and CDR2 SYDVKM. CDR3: CASRGTGTGFNTDTQYF. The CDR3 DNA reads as TGTGCCAGCAGGGGTACCGGGACAGGGTTCAACACAGATACGCAGTATTTT.

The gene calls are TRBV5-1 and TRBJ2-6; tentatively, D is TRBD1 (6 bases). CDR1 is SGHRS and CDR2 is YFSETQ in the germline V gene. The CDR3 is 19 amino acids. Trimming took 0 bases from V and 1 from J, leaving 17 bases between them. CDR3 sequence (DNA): TGCGCCAGCAGCTTGGGTGGGGGCGCCCCTCTGTCTGGGGCCAACGTCCTGACTTTC. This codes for CASSLGGGAPLSGANVLTF.

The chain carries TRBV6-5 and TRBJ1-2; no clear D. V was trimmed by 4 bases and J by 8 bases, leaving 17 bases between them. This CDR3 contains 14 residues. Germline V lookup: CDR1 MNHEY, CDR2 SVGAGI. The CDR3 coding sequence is TGTGCCAGCAGTTCCAACCGCCTAGGTAGCGGCTACACCTTC. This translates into CASSSNRLGSGYTF.

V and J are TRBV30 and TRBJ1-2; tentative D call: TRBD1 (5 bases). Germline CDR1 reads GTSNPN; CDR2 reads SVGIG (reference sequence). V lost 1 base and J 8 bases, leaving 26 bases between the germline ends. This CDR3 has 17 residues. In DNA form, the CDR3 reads TGTGCCTGGAGTGCCAAGGCTATCACAGGTGGCTTACAAGGCTACACCTTC. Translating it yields CAWSAKAITGGLQGYTF.